This T cell receptor (beta chain) was observed in a study of identifying expanded T cells in peripheral blood. The table came from immunoSEQ multiplex PCR; TCRdb's copy has only in-frame clones and leaves some out. The data hold about 58,000 clones, with roughly 87% observed a single time. CDR3 length equals 12 residues. The germline gives CDR1 SNHLY, CDR2 FYNNEI. Trimming removed 6 bases at V and 6 bases at J, with 6 bases between. The clonotype comes from a person aged 18-69 years in good health. Material for sequencing was blood. The chain employs TRBV2 and TRBJ1-6, with D unclear. CDR3 loop: CASRGSNSPLHF. The CDR3, as DNA: TGTGCCAGCAGAGGCAGTAATTCACCCCTCCACTTT.